Listed below are T cell receptor beta chains from one sample, sequenced in a study of HIV-infected patients and healthy controls. TCRdb analysed the 5' RACE reads with MiXCR anew, one entry per CDR3 protein. The data hold 60,000 to 70,000 distinct CDR3 sequences, with roughly 21% observed a single time. The sequenced sample consisted of CD4+ T cells from blood. These receptors originate from a human donor in good health. Each CDR3 is given with its conserved first and last residue. The D gene is left open where the match is weak. For some rows the clone size is stated as once, few or many, or as a class when expanded; others skip it.

clone size	D gene	V gene	J gene	CDR3 DNA	CDR3 protein
.	.	TRBV10-3	TRBJ2-6	TGTGCCATCAACCCAGGGGGGGACTCTGGGGCCAACGTCCTGACTTTC	CAINPGGDSGANVLTF
.	.	TRBV2	TRBJ2-2	TGTGCCGGCCGGGACTCACGTTCGAACACCGGGGAGCTGTTTTTT	CAGRDSRSNTGELFF
.	.	TRBV7-2	TRBJ1-1	TGTGCCAGCAGCTTAGATGGGGGCTGGGACACTGAAGCTTTCTTT	CASSLDGGWDTEAFF
.	TRBD2	TRBV27	TRBJ2-3	TGTGCCAGCAGTTTATCAGCCTTAGCGGGGGGGCCTTATACGCAGTATTTT	CASSLSALAGGPYTQYF
many	.	TRBV9	TRBJ1-4	TGTGCCAGCAGCCCGGACGGTGCAACTAATGAAAAACTGTTTTTT	CASSPDGATNEKLFF
few	.	TRBV5-1	TRBJ2-3	TGCGCCAGCAGCTTGGTGGGGGTGAACACAGATACGCAGTATTTT	CASSLVGVNTDTQYF
.	TRBD1	TRBV20-1	TRBJ1-5	TGCAGTGCTAGGTCCGGGACAGCATACAATCAGCCCCAGCATTTT	CSARSGTAYNQPQHF
few	.	TRBV3-1	TRBJ2-7	TGTGCCAGCAGCCGCACCACCGGACTGGCTGCCTACGAGCAGTACTTC	CASSRTTGLAAYEQYF
few	TRBD1	TRBV20-1	TRBJ1-6	TGCAGTGCTAGATTACAGGGGAGTCTCCTCCACTTT	CSARLQGSLLHF
many	TRBD1	TRBV3-1	TRBJ1-2	TGTGCCAGCAGCCAAGCGCAGGGGGCAGGCTATGGCTACACCTTC	CASSQAQGAGYGYTF
many	TRBD1	TRBV5-1	TRBJ2-4	TGCGCCAGCAGCGAAGGACAGGGAAGTTTGACCAAAAACATTCAGTACTTC	CASSEGQGSLTKNIQYF
.	TRBD1	TRBV7-2	TRBJ2-3	TGTGCCAGCAGCCCTCGTCCCCGGGACAGAGGCACAGATACGCAGTATTTT	CASSPRPRDRGTDTQYF
many	.	TRBV7-8	TRBJ2-3	TGTGCCAGCAGCTTAGCGCGATTAGCAGATACGCAGTATTTT	CASSLARLADTQYF
few	.	TRBV7-3	TRBJ2-5	TGTGCCAGCAGTCGGACCCTACAAGAGACCCAGTACTTC	CASSRTLQETQYF
few	TRBD1	TRBV6-2/TRBV6-3	TRBJ1-5	TGTGCCAGCAGCCGGACAGGGGGCAATCAGCCCCAGCATTTT	CASSRTGGNQPQHF
few	.	TRBV10-3	TRBJ2-7	TGTGCCATCAGTGCCGCGGGGTACGAGCAGTACTTC	CAISAAGYEQYF
.	.	TRBV30	TRBJ2-2	TGTGCCTGGAGTGTACAGGGGGAGCTGTTTTTT	CAWSVQGELFF